This TCR beta chain was found in a study of T cells in Graves' hyperthyroidism and ophthalmopathy. Study-wide points: In the blood, most expanded thyroid clonotypes above 0.001 appeared as well.

Amplified TCR beta CDR3 regions came from RNA transcripts. A first-round RT-PCR of the TCR CDR3 used the HTBI primer set. TCRdb recomputed calls from the multiplex PCR reads with MiXCR, one row per CDR3 protein. In the table there are about 400,000 distinct CDR3 sequences, approximately 15% of which are singletons. Remarks on this clonotype: The antigen is not known.

Diagnosis rested on symptoms, serum thyroxine and TRAb, thyroid ultrasound, and orbital computed tomography. The PBMCs studied were ones that came from 10 ml fresh peripheral blood. Sequencing was carried out using blood. This clonotype was obtained from a woman younger than 35 with Graves' hyperthyroidism.

This chain's CDR3 is CASSATSGRTTDTQYF. In nucleotides, the CDR3 is TGTGCCAGCAGCGCGACTAGCGGGAGGACGACAGATACGCAGTATTTT. This chain links TRBV9 with TRBJ2-3; TRBD2 agrees at 13 bases. This CDR3 has 16 residues. Germline CDR1 is SGDLS and CDR2 is YYNGEE. The V and J ends lost 3 bases and 3 bases, in that order; junction bases with no gene match: 4.